This TCR beta chain was identified during a study of blood T cell repertoires in COVID-19 (dated by TCRdb to about 2020). About the investigation overall: Samples covering the acute and convalescent phases of COVID-19 were provided by collaborators in the United States, Italy and Spain. The prospective study material was composed of cDNA or gDNA derived from T cells, B-cell-depleted T cells, or PBMCs. Subjects who had been exposed to COVID-19, were actively infected with it, or had recovered from it provided the deeply sampled blood TCRbeta repertoires that made up the dataset. The repertoires were made available in a free public database intended to serve as a resource for research on the immune response to SARS-CoV-2. Samples came from the ongoing ImmuneRACE study (first 160 participants) plus 1,254 subjects from 6 global collaborators. A de-identified subject ID, COVID-19 status, age in years and sex were almost always included in the sample metadata. Where HLA class I and class II types were available, the types were taken from metadata supplied by the sample provider, not from assay-based typing. Overall study results and their limits: How much clinical and demographic metadata was included differed by source and by participant, and the metadata was provided uncurated.

On this clone itself: Its cognate antigen has yet to be identified. No much larger clone exists at a distance of one base, and base qualities are not known.

From the germline V gene (reference sequence), CDR1 is SGHNT and CDR2 is YYREEE. Reading from cysteine to phenylalanine, the CDR3 counts 17 amino acids. Only the CDR3 region is kept as DNA, spanning 51 bases read in frame from base 1. Compared with germline, V lacks 3 bases and J lacks 1 base; bases without a gene match: 8. Enrolling through a virtual design, the prospective study's participants ranged in age from roughly 18 to 90 years and lived across 24 United States geographic areas. Cohort assignment in the prospective study relied on participant-reported clinical history from a screening survey and a study questionnaire. Recovered participants in ImmuneRACE Cohort 3 were defined as having two consecutive negative NP/OP PCR tests, clearance from a healthcare professional, or resolution of symptoms. In the prospective study, whole blood, serum and a nasopharyngeal or oropharyngeal swab were collected from each participant by mobile phlebotomists. Prospective study participants could optionally give additional blood draws and questionnaires over an approximately 2-month period. Before DNA extraction, blood samples from the prospective study were shipped at room temperature or frozen.

TCRbeta CDR3 regions were amplified from genomic DNA using the immunoSEQ Assay, a bias-controlled multiplex PCR. On the authors' methods: Within the assay, amplification of reference gene primers was used to estimate how many nucleated cells each sample contained. To quantify the absolute abundance of each unique TCRbeta CDR3 rearrangement, sequence reads were collapsed and filtered. For each sample, productive Simpson clonality was calculated as the square root of Simpson's diversity index over productive rearrangements. TCRdb re-hosts the immuneACCESS table, in-frame sequences only. Its copies lack some clones; in the studies checked, an unresolved V gene accounts for under half of them, and the cause for the rest is not known. V and J calls and clone size follow that table, whereas D and trimming were derived from the DNA. The sample data list a few hundred thousand clones, and about 90% of these were observed just once. Jointly, the top ten make up more than 0.8% of the sample.

This TCR was sampled from a woman aged 25-40 years who had recovered from COVID-19. The material sequenced was PBMCs or T cells enriched from blood (not recorded which). The chain couples TRBV5-4 to TRBJ2-2, and 8 junction bases match TRBD1. The nucleotide sequence is TGTGCCAGCAGCTCCCTCCCCGGACAGGGGAACACCGGGGAGCTGTTTTTT. It specifies CASSSLPGQGNTGELFF.